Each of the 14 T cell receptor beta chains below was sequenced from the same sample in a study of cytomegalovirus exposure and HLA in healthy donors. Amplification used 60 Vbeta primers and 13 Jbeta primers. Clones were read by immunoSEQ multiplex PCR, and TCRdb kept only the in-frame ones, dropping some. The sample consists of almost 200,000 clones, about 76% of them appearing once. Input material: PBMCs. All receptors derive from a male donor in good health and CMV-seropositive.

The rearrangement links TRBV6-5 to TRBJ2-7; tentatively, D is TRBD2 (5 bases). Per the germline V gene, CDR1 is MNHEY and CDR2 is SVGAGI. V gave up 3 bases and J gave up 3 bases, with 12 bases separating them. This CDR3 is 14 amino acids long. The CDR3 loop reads CASSYLGKNYEQYF. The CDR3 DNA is TGTGCCAGCAGTTATCTCGGGAAAAACTACGAGCAGTACTTC.

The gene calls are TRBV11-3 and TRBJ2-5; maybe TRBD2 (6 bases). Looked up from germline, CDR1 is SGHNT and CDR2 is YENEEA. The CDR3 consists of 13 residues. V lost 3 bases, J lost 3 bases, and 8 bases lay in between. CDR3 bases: TGTGCCAGCAGCTTGGGACTTGAAGAGACCCAGTACTTC. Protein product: CASSLGLEETQYF.

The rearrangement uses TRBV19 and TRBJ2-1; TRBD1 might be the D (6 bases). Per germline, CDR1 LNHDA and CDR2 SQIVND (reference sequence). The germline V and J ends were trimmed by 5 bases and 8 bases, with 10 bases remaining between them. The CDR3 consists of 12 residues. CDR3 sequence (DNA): TGTGCCAGTAGTCCTTACAGGGATGAGCAGTTCTTC. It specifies CASSPYRDEQFF.

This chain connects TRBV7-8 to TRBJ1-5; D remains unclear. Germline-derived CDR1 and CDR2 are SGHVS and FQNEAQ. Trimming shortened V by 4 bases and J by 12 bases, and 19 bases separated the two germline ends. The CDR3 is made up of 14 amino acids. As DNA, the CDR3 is TGTGCCAGCAGCTCCTTGACGGGATCTAAGGTCCAGCATTTT. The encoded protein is CASSSLTGSKVQHF.

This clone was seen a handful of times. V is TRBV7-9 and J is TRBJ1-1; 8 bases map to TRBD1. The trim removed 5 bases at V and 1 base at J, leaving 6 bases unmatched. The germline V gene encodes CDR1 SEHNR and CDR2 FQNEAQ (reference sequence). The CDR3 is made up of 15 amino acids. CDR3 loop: CASSRPGTGNTEAFF. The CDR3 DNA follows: TGTGCCAGCAGCCGTCCCGGGACAGGGAACACTGAAGCTTTCTTT.

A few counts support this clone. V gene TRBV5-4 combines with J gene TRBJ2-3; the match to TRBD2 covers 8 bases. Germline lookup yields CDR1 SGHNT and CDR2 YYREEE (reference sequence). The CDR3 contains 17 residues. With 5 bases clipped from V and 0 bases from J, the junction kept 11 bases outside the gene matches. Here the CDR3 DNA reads TGTGCCAGCAGTATCGGGGGGGTTTGGACTAGCACAGATACGCAGTATTTT. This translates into CASSIGGVWTSTDTQYF.

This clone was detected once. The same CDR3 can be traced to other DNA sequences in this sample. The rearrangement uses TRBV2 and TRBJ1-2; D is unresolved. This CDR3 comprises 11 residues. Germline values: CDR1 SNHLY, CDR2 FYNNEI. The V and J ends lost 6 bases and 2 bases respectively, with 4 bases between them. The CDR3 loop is CASSANYGYTF. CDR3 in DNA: TGTGCCAGCAGCGCGAACTATGGCTACACCTTC.

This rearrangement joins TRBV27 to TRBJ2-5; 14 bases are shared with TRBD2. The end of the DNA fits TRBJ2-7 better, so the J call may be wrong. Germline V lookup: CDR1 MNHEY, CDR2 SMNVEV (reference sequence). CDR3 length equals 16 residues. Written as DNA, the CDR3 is TGTGCCAGCAGTTTCGCCGGGACTAGCGGGAGCCGCGAGCAGTACTTC. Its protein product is CASSFAGTSGSREQYF.

CDR3 DNA sequence: TGTGCCAGCAGCCCTATTCTCAACTCAATCGAGACCCAGTACTTC. Protein product: CASSPILNSIETQYF. The rearrangement joins TRBV9 to TRBJ2-5; the D is unclear. V lost 4 bases to trimming and J lost 5 bases, with 18 bases between them. Germline V lookup: CDR1 SGDLS, CDR2 YYNGEE. The CDR3 contains 15 residues.

The CDR3 DNA is TGTGCCAGCAGTCGCGACGGGGTCAATAATTCACCCCTCCACTTT. Residues: CASSRDGVNNSPLHF. The J gene is TRBJ1-6, the V gene TRBV2; D unclear. Trimming took off 5 bases at V and 5 bases at J, with 13 bases between the two ends. The CDR3 has 15 amino acids. Germline V gives CDR1 SNHLY, CDR2 FYNNEI.

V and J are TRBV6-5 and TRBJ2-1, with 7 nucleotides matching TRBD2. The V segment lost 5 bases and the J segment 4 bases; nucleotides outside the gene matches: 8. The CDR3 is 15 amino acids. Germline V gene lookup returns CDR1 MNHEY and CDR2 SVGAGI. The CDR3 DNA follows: TGTGCCAGCAGTGCGGGTCCAGCGGGGTACAATGAGCAGTTCTTC. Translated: CASSAGPAGYNEQFF.

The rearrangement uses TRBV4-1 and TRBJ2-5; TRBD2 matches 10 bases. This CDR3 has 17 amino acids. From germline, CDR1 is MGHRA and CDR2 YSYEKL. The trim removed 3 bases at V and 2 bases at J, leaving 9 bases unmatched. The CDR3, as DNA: TGCGCCAGCAGCCAGGAGGGTAGCGGGGGGATGCAAGAGACCCAGTACTTC. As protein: CASSQEGSGGMQETQYF.

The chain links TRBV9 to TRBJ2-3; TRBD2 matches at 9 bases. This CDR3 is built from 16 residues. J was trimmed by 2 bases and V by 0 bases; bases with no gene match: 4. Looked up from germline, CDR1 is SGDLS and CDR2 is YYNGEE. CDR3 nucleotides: TGTGCCAGCAGCGTAGGACTAGCGGACTTCACAGATACGCAGTATTTT. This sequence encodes CASSVGLADFTDTQYF.

In DNA form, the CDR3 reads TGTGCCAGCAGCTTAGCAAGGGCTAGCGGAAATGAGCAGTTCTTC. It encodes CASSLARASGNEQFF. The chain carries TRBV7-2 and TRBJ2-1; the match to TRBD2 covers 7 bases. The V gene end was trimmed by 0 bases and the J gene end by 7 bases; junction bases not matched to a gene: 6. CDR1 and CDR2 from the germline V gene are SGHTA and FQGNSA. The CDR3 loop spans 15 amino acids.